The 13 T cell receptor beta chains below were found in one sample sequenced in a study of cytomegalovirus exposure and HLA in healthy donors. The method was immunoSEQ multiplex PCR; TCRdb's version includes in-frame clones alone and lacks a portion of them. Of fewer than 250,000 clones listed, about 87% are singletons. Sequences were obtained from PBMCs. The receptors derive from a man in his late teens or twenties in good health and CMV-seronegative.

V gene TRBV5-1 combines with J gene TRBJ2-7, with a tentative D call TRBD1 (5 bases). The CDR3 extends over 16 amino acids. Between the trimmed V and J ends, which lost 4 bases and 3 bases, there was a span of 20 bases. Per germline, CDR1 SGHRS and CDR2 YFSETQ. The CDR3, as DNA: TGCGCCAGCAGCCCGCTCGGTTCGGCAGGGTTCTACGAGCAGTACTTC. It is translated as CASSPLGSAGFYEQYF.

V is TRBV6-6 and J is TRBJ2-5; D is ambiguous. CDR1 is MNHNY, CDR2 SVGAGI, per germline (reference sequence). The CDR3 sequence is 12 residues long. Trimming removed 6 bases at V and 5 bases at J, with 10 bases between. CDR3 nucleotides: TGTGCCAGCAGAGGCAGCGCGGAGACCCAGTACTTC. Amino acids: CASRGSAETQYF.

This clone was detected only once. This chain joins TRBV27 and TRBJ1-4, with TRBD1 as a possible D gene (5 bases). The CDR3 runs 14 residues. Deletions cut 3 bases from V and 6 bases from J, with 11 bases between. CDR1 is MNHEY and CDR2 is SMNVEV in the germline V gene (reference sequence). The CDR3 coding sequence is TGTGCCAGCAGTTTTAACGGCAGGGATGAAAAACTGTTTTTT. Translation: CASSFNGRDEKLFF.

The chain carries TRBV9 and TRBJ2-7; TRBD1 is a possible D gene (6 bases). Germline V gene lookup returns CDR1 SGDLS and CDR2 YYNGEE. This CDR3 comprises 16 residues. The V gene lost 1 base and the J gene lost 2 bases, with 16 bases spanning the gap. The DNA of the CDR3 is TGTGCCAGCAGCGTATCGGCACAGGGAAGGACCTACGAGCAGTACTTC. The encoded protein is CASSVSAQGRTYEQYF.

V usage is TRBV25-1 and J usage is TRBJ2-3; TRBD2 matches 7 bases. The V gene's germline CDR1 is MGHDK and CDR2 SYGVNS. Trimming took 6 bases from V and 11 from J; bases not matched to a gene: 5. This CDR3 spans 11 amino acids. The CDR3 loop reads CASRAGVGQYF. Written as DNA, the CDR3 is TGTGCCAGCAGGGCGGGGGTAGGGCAGTATTTT.

V usage is TRBV18 and J usage is TRBJ2-1, with TRBD1 matching 8 bases. V trimming: 4 bases; J trimming: 8 bases; junction bases outside the gene matches: 4. CDR1 is KGHSH, CDR2 LQKENI, per germline. This CDR3 region has 13 residues. For the CDR3, the DNA is TGTGCCAGCTCACGACAGGGGTACGATGAGCAGTTCTTC. Its protein is CASSRQGYDEQFF.

CDR3 DNA sequence: TGCAGTGGGGCAAACACCGGGGAGCTGTTTTTT. It yields the protein CSGANTGELFF. The chain combines TRBV29-1 with TRBJ2-2; possibly TRBD1 for D (5 bases). This CDR3 region has 11 residues. The germline V gene encodes CDR1 SQVTM and CDR2 ANQGSEA.

The V call is TRBV5-1, the J call TRBJ1-6, with D possibly being TRBD1 (5 bases). V lost 4 bases and J 7 bases, leaving 15 bases between the germline ends. Per germline, CDR1 SGHRS and CDR2 YFSETQ. The CDR3 consists of 15 residues. This CDR3 reads CASSTSGTPNSPLHF. In nucleotides, the CDR3 is TGCGCCAGCAGCACGTCCGGGACTCCCAATTCACCCCTCCACTTT.

This sequence joins TRBV6-5 and TRBJ2-5; the D gene is possibly TRBD1 (7 bases). This CDR3 has 11 residues. Germline-derived CDR1 and CDR2 are MNHEY and SVGAGI. Trimming took off 7 bases at V and 14 bases at J, with 17 bases between the two ends. The CDR3 bases are TGTGCCAGCACCCAGGGGGGAAAGGAATACTTC. Translating gives CASTQGGKEYF.

This clone was counted once. The chain combines TRBV29-1 with TRBJ2-7, with D possibly TRBD1 on 6 matching bases. Germline CDR1 and CDR2: SQVTM and ANQGSEA. V was clipped by 4 bases and J by 2 bases, with 15 bases between them. The CDR3 extends over 14 amino acids. CDR3 in DNA: TGCAGCGTTGCAACCGGGACACCTGCCTACGAGCAGTACTTC. Its translation is CSVATGTPAYEQYF.

This clone was picked up a small number of times. The J gene is TRBJ2-7, the V gene TRBV5-6; 9 nucleotides line up with TRBD1. CDR1 and CDR2 from the germline V gene are SGHDT and YYEEEE. V lost 4 bases to trimming and J lost 6 bases; unmatched junction nucleotides: 8. The CDR3 is 14 residues long. The CDR3 here is CASSHRQGGVEQYF. The CDR3 region has the DNA TGTGCCAGCAGCCATCGACAGGGGGGGGTCGAGCAGTACTTC. Full variable domain (remainder filled in from reference TRBV5-6 and TRBJ2-7): DAGVTQSPTHLIKTRGQQVTLRCSPKSGHDTVSWYQQALGQGPQFIFQYYEEEERQRGNFPDRFSGHQFPNYSSELNVNALLLGDSALYLCASSHRQGGVEQYFGPGTRLTVT.

CDR3 amino acids: CASSYSGAPYEQYF. The CDR3 DNA sequence: TGTGCCAGCAGTTATAGCGGGGCCCCCTACGAGCAGTACTTC. The gene calls are TRBV6-6 and TRBJ2-7; 8 bases agree with TRBD2. Germline CDR1 MNHNY, CDR2 SVGAGI (reference sequence). Trimming at V came to 3 bases and at J to 2 bases, leaving 3 bases not matched to a gene. The CDR3 sequence is 14 residues long.

A few counts support this clone. The rearrangement links TRBV9 to TRBJ2-2; 9 bases fit TRBD2. Germline CDR1 is SGDLS and CDR2 is YYNGEE. CDR3 length equals 16 residues. Trimming cost V 0 bases and J 4 bases; bases outside gene matches: 4. CDR3 in amino acids: CASSVVPSGVTGELFF. CDR3 sequence (DNA): TGTGCCAGCAGCGTAGTGCCTAGCGGGGTCACCGGGGAGCTGTTTTTT.